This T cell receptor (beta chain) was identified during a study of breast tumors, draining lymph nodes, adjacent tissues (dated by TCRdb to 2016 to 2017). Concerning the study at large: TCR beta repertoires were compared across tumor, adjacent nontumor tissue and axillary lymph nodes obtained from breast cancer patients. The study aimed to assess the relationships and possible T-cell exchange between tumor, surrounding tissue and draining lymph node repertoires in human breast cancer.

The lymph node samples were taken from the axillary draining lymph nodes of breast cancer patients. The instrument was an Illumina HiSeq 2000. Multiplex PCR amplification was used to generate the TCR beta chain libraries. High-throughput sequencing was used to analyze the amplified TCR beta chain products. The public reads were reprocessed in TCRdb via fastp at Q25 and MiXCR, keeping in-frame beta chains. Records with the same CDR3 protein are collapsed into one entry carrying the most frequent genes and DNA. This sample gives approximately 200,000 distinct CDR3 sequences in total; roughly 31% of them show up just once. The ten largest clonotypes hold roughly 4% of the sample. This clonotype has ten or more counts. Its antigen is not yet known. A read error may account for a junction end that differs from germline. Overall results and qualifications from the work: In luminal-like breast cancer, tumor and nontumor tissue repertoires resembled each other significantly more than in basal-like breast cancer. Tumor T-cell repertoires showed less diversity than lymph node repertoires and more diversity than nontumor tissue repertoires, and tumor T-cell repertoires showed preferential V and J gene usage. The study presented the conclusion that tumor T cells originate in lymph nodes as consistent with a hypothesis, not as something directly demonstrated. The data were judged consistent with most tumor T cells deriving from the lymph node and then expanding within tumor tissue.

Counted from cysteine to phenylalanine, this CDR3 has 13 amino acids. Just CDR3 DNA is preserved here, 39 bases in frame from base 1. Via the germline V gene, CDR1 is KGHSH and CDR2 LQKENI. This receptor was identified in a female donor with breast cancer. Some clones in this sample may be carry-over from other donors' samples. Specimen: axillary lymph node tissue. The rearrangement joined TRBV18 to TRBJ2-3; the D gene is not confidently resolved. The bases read TGTGCCAGCTCACCTCCCAGCATAGATACGCAGTATTTT. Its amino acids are CASSPPSIDTQYF. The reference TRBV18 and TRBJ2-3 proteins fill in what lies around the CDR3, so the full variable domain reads NAGVMQNPRHLVRRRGQEARLRCSPMKGHSHVYWYRQLPEEGLKFMVYLQKENIIDESGMPKERFSAEFPKEGPSILRIQQVVRGDSAAYFCASSPPSIDTQYFGPGTRLTVL.